A single sample gave rise to the 4 T cell receptor beta chains below, sequenced in a study of CD8+ T cells in alopecia areata. Extraction of RNA preceded its reverse transcription into cDNA, which served as the sequencing template. Some clones are missing from TCRdb's copy, which holds only in-frame ones; the method was immunoSEQ multiplex PCR. Of fewer than 250,000 clones detected, 50% to 60% appear once; the ten largest clones hold roughly 0.71%. Treatment given: oral pan-JAK inhibitor, 5-10 mg twice daily. Sequencing was performed on CD4+ T cells sorted from blood, taken at week 4, from a patient treated with tofacitinib. The receptors were sampled from a human donor with alopecia areata.

The chain couples TRBV18 to TRBJ2-5, with 7 bases aligning to TRBD1. With V trimmed by 6 bases and J by 4 bases, 5 bases remained unmatched. CDR3 length: 13 amino acids. Germline V gene sequence: CDR1 KGHSH, CDR2 LQKENI. The CDR3, as DNA: TGTGCCAGCTCGGACAGGTTGGGAGAGACCCAGTACTTC. It codes for CASSDRLGETQYF.

There are a few counts of this clone. The chain is built from TRBV29-1 and TRBJ1-1; no reliable D call. The CDR3 sequence is 14 residues long. Trimming removed 3 bases at V and 0 bases at J, with 11 bases between. CDR1 and CDR2 from the germline V gene are SQVTM and ANQGSEA. The CDR3 sequence is CSVDSHHVNTEAFF. The CDR3 DNA reads TGCAGCGTTGACTCACATCATGTGAACACTGAAGCTTTCTTT.

The V gene is TRBV2, the J gene TRBJ1-1; D not certain. The germline V gene encodes CDR1 SNHLY and CDR2 FYNNEI. The CDR3 length is 12 residues. Trimming left V 6 bases short and J 4 bases short, with 9 bases between. The CDR3 DNA reads as TGTGCCAGCAGGTCAGTTGGCACTGAAGCTTTCTTT. The encoded protein is CASRSVGTEAFF. Combining the CDR3 with reference TRBV2 and TRBJ1-1 gives the whole variable domain EPEVTQTPSHQVTQMGQEVILRCVPISNHLYFYWYRQILGQKVEFLVSFYNNEISEKSEIFDDQFSVERPDGSNFTLKIRSTKLEDSAMYFCASRSVGTEAFFGQGTRLTVV.

The V call is TRBV7-9, the J call TRBJ2-1, with 13 bases fitting TRBD2. V gave up 9 bases and J gave up 6 bases; unmatched junction bases: 17. The CDR3 consists of 18 residues. The germline CDR1 and CDR2 sequences are SEHNR and FQNEAQ (reference sequence). This CDR3 reads CASIPGLAGPPRANEQFF. As DNA, the CDR3 is TGTGCCAGTATCCCGGGACTAGCGGGACCTCCTCGTGCCAATGAGCAGTTCTTC.